Presented here are 16 T cell receptor beta chains from one specimen sequenced in a study of T cells in localized non-small cell lung cancer. Profiled with immunoSEQ multiplex PCR; TCRdb holds only in-frame clones, not every one. Of roughly 18,000 clones listed, around 81% are singletons. The sample consisted of peripheral blood, taken before any cancer treatment. These receptors were obtained from a female donor older than 55 with stage I lung adenocarcinoma.

There are a few counts of this clone. The chain links TRBV6-5 to TRBJ1-3; no clear D gene. The germline V gene encodes CDR1 MNHEY and CDR2 SVGAGI. Trimming pared 0 bases from V and 2 bases from J, leaving 5 bases between. The CDR3 length is 14 residues. The CDR3 sequence: CASSYSRTGNTIYF. The CDR3 nucleotides read TGTGCCAGCAGTTACTCTCGGACTGGAAACACCATATATTTT.

This clone is a singleton in its sample. This chain joins TRBV5-5 and TRBJ1-1, with D unresolved. Germline CDR1 SGHKS, CDR2 YYEKEE (reference sequence). Trimming pared 6 bases from V and 6 bases from J, leaving 9 bases between. This CDR3 contains 11 residues. CDR3 amino acids: CASKESAEAFF. The CDR3 DNA is TGTGCCAGCAAGGAGTCGGCTGAAGCTTTCTTT.

J is TRBJ1-1 and V is TRBV29-1; no definite D call. V was clipped by 2 bases and J by 1 base, with 8 bases between them. Germline CDR1 SQVTM, CDR2 ANQGSEA. The CDR3 runs 13 residues. The CDR3 region is CSVERARNTEAFF. CDR3 DNA sequence: TGCAGCGTTGAACGGGCAAGGAACACTGAAGCTTTCTTT.

In its sample, this clone is medium-sized. This chain links TRBV2 with TRBJ2-2, with TRBD1 identical over 7 bases. The V gene end was trimmed by 6 bases and the J gene end by 0 bases; junction bases not matched to a gene: 13. Germline CDR1 SNHLY, CDR2 FYNNEI. The CDR3 is made up of 18 amino acids. CDR3 DNA: TGTGCCAGCAGCCGGACAGGAGCCCGCGAAGCGAACACCGGGGAGCTGTTTTTT. It encodes CASSRTGAREANTGELFF.

This clone was detected only once. The CDR3 loop is CASSPGLAGGNEQFF. CDR3 coding DNA: TGTGCCAGCAGCCCCGGACTAGCGGGGGGTAATGAGCAGTTCTTC. J is TRBJ2-1 and V is TRBV5-4, with TRBD2 identical over 14 bases. This CDR3 spans 15 amino acids. The V gene's germline CDR1 is SGHNT and CDR2 YYREEE (reference sequence). With V trimmed by 4 bases and J by 7 bases, 4 bases remained unmatched.

This rearrangement joins TRBV30 to TRBJ1-6; D is uncertain. The V end was cut by 0 bases, the J end by 9 bases, with 9 bases between. Germline V gene sequence: CDR1 GTSNPN, CDR2 SVGIG (reference sequence). The CDR3 covers 13 residues. Here the CDR3 DNA reads TGTGCCTGGAGTGTTAAGGGATTTTCACCCCTCCACTTT. Translating gives CAWSVKGFSPLHF.

V and J are TRBV27 and TRBJ2-1; D might be TRBD1 or TRBD2, each matching 6 bases. The V end was cut by 4 bases, the J end by 8 bases, with 18 bases between. Germline CDR1 reads MNHEY; CDR2 reads SMNVEV (reference sequence). The CDR3 contains 15 residues. CDR3 nucleotide sequence: TGTGCCAGCAGTTCCCCCGGGGGCCTGCGAGATGAGCAGTTCTTC. Amino acids: CASSSPGGLRDEQFF.

Here the CDR3 reads CASSPNRGSTGELFF. The CDR3 DNA sequence: TGTGCCAGCAGCCCCAACAGGGGGTCCACCGGGGAGCTGTTTTTT. This chain uses TRBV7-9 with TRBJ2-2; TRBD1 aligns across 8 bases. In germline, CDR1 is SEHNR, CDR2 FQNEAQ (reference sequence). CDR3 size: 15 residues. V gave up 5 bases and J gave up 4 bases; unmatched junction bases: 6.

The chain joins TRBV19 to TRBJ1-2, with a possible D match to TRBD1 (5 bases). The CDR3 covers 14 residues. Trimming removed 4 bases from V and 5 bases from J, with 14 bases in between. Germline-derived CDR1 and CDR2 are LNHDA and SQIVND (reference sequence). The CDR3 DNA sequence: TGTGCCAGTAGTAGCCCGGGACTGACTTATGGCTACACCTTC. Its protein product is CASSSPGLTYGYTF.

The chain links TRBV5-1 to TRBJ1-1; D possibly corresponds to TRBD1 (5 bases). Germline values: CDR1 SGHRS, CDR2 YFSETQ. This CDR3 is 16 amino acids long. The ends were cut back, 0 bases at V and 5 bases at J, with 17 bases in the middle. The CDR3 DNA sequence: TGCGCCAGCAGCTTGGATAGGGGAATGAGTTGGACTGAAGCTTTCTTT. It translates to CASSLDRGMSWTEAFF.

This clone was observed once. CDR3 residues: CASSEYTGGPNYGYTF. The DNA of the CDR3 is TGTGCCAGCAGCGAATATACAGGGGGCCCTAACTATGGCTACACCTTC. The J gene is TRBJ1-2, the V gene TRBV7-3; 9 bases agree with TRBD1. The CDR3 consists of 16 residues. V gave up 5 bases and J gave up 0 bases; unmatched junction bases: 7. Germline-derived CDR1 and CDR2 are SGHTA and FQGTGA.

The V call is TRBV2, the J call TRBJ1-2; possibly TRBD1 for D (5 bases). CDR3 size: 15 residues. V shed 2 bases and J shed 5 bases, with 15 bases lying between them. Per the germline V gene, CDR1 is SNHLY and CDR2 is FYNNEI. In DNA form, the CDR3 reads TGTGCCAGCAGTGAAAGGGGCAGGGAGGGTTATGGCTACACCTTC. The encoded protein is CASSERGREGYGYTF. Full variable domain (rest looked up from reference TRBV2 and TRBJ1-2): EPEVTQTPSHQVTQMGQEVILRCVPISNHLYFYWYRQILGQKVEFLVSFYNNEISEKSEIFDDQFSVERPDGSNFTLKIRSTKLEDSAMYFCASSERGREGYGYTFGSGTRLTVV.

The J gene is TRBJ1-1, the V gene TRBV19; a weak D match, TRBD1 (6 bases). V shed 1 base and J shed 4 bases, with 13 bases lying between them. Germline V gives CDR1 LNHDA, CDR2 SQIVND (reference sequence). The CDR3 covers 15 residues. CDR3 nucleotides: TGTGCCAGTAGTATAGGCGGAAGGGGGGCCACTGAAGCTTTCTTT. Protein sequence: CASSIGGRGATEAFF.

The chain links TRBV7-8 to TRBJ2-7; the D is unclear. This CDR3 comprises 14 residues. From germline, CDR1 is SGHVS and CDR2 FQNEAQ. Deletions cut 5 bases from V and 7 bases from J, with 18 bases between. The CDR3 nucleotides are TGTGCCAGCAGCCCCCTTAGGGTTTCTGGAGAGCAGTACTTC. This translates into CASSPLRVSGEQYF. Full variable domain (outside the CDR3, taken from reference TRBV7-8 and TRBJ2-7): GAGVSQSPRYKVAKRGQDVALRCDPISGHVSLFWYQQALGQGPEFLTYFQNEAQLDKSGLPSDRFFAERPEGSVSTLKIQRTQQEDSAVYLCASSPLRVSGEQYFGPGTRLTVT.

The genes are TRBV6-4 and TRBJ2-3, with D unclear. CDR3 length: 14 residues. CDR1 is MRHNA and CDR2 is SNTAGT in the germline V gene. The V end was cut by 5 bases, the J end by 1 base, with 10 bases between. The CDR3 is CASSPTSGTDTQYF. CDR3 nucleotide sequence: TGTGCCAGCAGTCCGACTTCGGGCACAGATACGCAGTATTTT.

The genes are TRBV7-3 and TRBJ2-5, with 13 bases fitting TRBD2. This CDR3 region has 16 residues. The V gene's germline CDR1 is SGHTA and CDR2 FQGTGA. J was trimmed by 5 bases and V by 6 bases; bases with no gene match: 9. The chain's CDR3 is CASSSGLAGFGETQYF. CDR3 in DNA: TGTGCCAGCAGTTCGGGACTAGCGGGGTTTGGGGAGACCCAGTACTTC.